The 11 T cell receptor beta chains presented below share a single source sample, sequenced in a study of technical replicates of blood from a few donors. Repertoires were generated with immunoSEQ multiplex PCR, while TCRdb's copy carries only in-frame clones and drops some. The sample shows fewer than 95,000 clones, around 94% of them seen only once. Sequencing used T cells isolated from PBMCs. The receptor source for this set is a human donor in good health.

V usage is TRBV5-1 and J usage is TRBJ2-7; TRBD2 is a possible D gene (6 bases). CDR1 and CDR2 (germline): SGHRS, YFSETQ. The CDR3 runs 15 residues. V was pared by 5 bases and J by 3 bases, with 18 bases between. The CDR3 coding sequence is TGCGCCAGCAGTACGGAGGCGGGACCTCTCTACGAGCAGTACTTC. Translated, it gives CASSTEAGPLYEQYF.

This chain links TRBV29-1 with TRBJ2-2; D unclear. V was pared by 6 bases and J by 7 bases, with 24 bases between. This CDR3 contains 16 residues. The germline V gene has CDR1 SQVTM and CDR2 ANQGSEA. CDR3 protein: CSVGRVSPKMGGELFF. The DNA for the CDR3 is TGCAGCGTGGGCAGAGTATCTCCCAAGATGGGCGGGGAGCTGTTTTTT.

V usage is TRBV5-4 and J usage is TRBJ2-7, with 9 bases matching TRBD2. CDR1 and CDR2 from the germline V gene are SGHNT and YYREEE (reference sequence). CDR3 length equals 14 residues. Losses at the gene ends were 4 bases for V and 2 bases for J; bases not matched to a gene: 4. CDR3 nucleotides: TGTGCCAGCAGCACCGCGGGGGGGGCCTACGAGCAGTACTTC. It codes for CASSTAGGAYEQYF.

This clone appeared a few times. The genes are TRBV25-1 and TRBJ2-5; possibly TRBD2 for D (5 bases). V lost 1 base to trimming and J lost 0 bases, with 9 bases between them. The CDR3 spans 15 residues. Germline loops: CDR1 MGHDK, CDR2 SYGVNS. The CDR3 protein is CASSESPGYQETQYF. In nucleotides, the CDR3 is TGTGCCAGCAGTGAATCACCGGGATACCAAGAGACCCAGTACTTC.

The rearrangement uses TRBV18 and TRBJ2-1, with 10 bases that match TRBD2. The CDR3 is 18 residues long. J lost 5 bases, V lost 6 bases, and 16 bases had no gene match. In germline, CDR1 is KGHSH, CDR2 LQKENI. The CDR3 sequence is CASSPRRAGGPKDNEQFF. The CDR3 nucleotides read TGTGCCAGCTCTCCGCGCAGAGCGGGAGGGCCGAAGGACAATGAGCAGTTCTTC.

A single count supports this clone. J is TRBJ2-5 and V is TRBV7-9, with 9 bases that match TRBD1. The CDR3 totals 15 residues. J was trimmed by 11 bases and V by 0 bases; bases with no gene match: 10. Germline lookup yields CDR1 SEHNR and CDR2 FQNEAQ (reference sequence). CDR3 nucleotides: TGTGCCAGCAGCTTAGCGGGGACAGGGATGGGGAATCAGTACTTC. It specifies CASSLAGTGMGNQYF.

The rearrangement uses TRBV6-5 and TRBJ2-7, with TRBD1 matching 10 bases. V was pared by 8 bases and J by 4 bases, with 8 bases of the junction left unmatched. The CDR3 has 14 residues. Germline V gives CDR1 MNHEY, CDR2 SVGAGI. CDR3 sequence: CASGWTGGFYEQYF. CDR3 in DNA: TGTGCCAGCGGATGGACAGGGGGTTTTTACGAGCAGTACTTC.

The chain is built from TRBV19 and TRBJ2-7; D is unclear. This CDR3 comprises 13 residues. The germline V and J ends were trimmed by 1 base and 3 bases, with 7 bases remaining between them. The germline gives CDR1 LNHDA, CDR2 SQIVND (reference sequence). The CDR3 DNA follows: TGTGCCAGTAGTATAGGGGCAGGCTACGAGCAGTACTTC. Its protein product is CASSIGAGYEQYF. Full variable domain (missing parts from reference TRBV19 and TRBJ2-7): DGGITQSPKYLFRKEGQNVTLSCEQNLNHDAMYWYRQDPGQGLRLIYYSQIVNDFQKGDIAEGYSVSREKKESFPLTVTSAQKNPTAFYLCASSIGAGYEQYFGPGTRLTVT.

This chain connects TRBV30 to TRBJ2-1; D perhaps matches TRBD2 (6 bases). From germline, CDR1 is GTSNPN and CDR2 SVGIG (reference sequence). The CDR3 totals 15 residues. CDR3 bases: TGTGCTCACGTTGATGCGGGACGGACCTACAATGAGCAGTTCTTC. Protein sequence: CAHVDAGRTYNEQFF.

The CDR3 loop is CASSLAEANEQFF. The CDR3 coding sequence is TGTGCCAGCAGTTTAGCGGAGGCCAATGAGCAGTTCTTC. The rearrangement uses TRBV28 and TRBJ2-1; D is possibly TRBD2 (5 bases). This CDR3 has 13 residues. Germline CDR1 and CDR2: MDHEN and SYDVKM. With 2 bases removed from V and 6 bases from J, the gap between germline ends came to 8 bases.

J is TRBJ2-3 and V is TRBV27; 13 bases align to TRBD2. This CDR3 has 20 residues. Per germline, CDR1 MNHEY and CDR2 SMNVEV (reference sequence). V lost 6 bases, J lost 0 bases, and 15 bases stayed unmatched. CDR3 DNA sequence: TGTGCCAGCAGGACACTCGGGGGACTAGCGGGGATGACTAGCACAGATACGCAGTATTTT. Translating it yields CASRTLGGLAGMTSTDTQYF.